The present TCR beta chain was sequenced within a study of T cell responses to AZD1222 COVID-19 vaccine (dated by TCRdb to about 2021). In terms of the full investigation: AZD1222 recipients whose second dose came at about 4 weeks and those whose second dose came at about 12 weeks were combined into one group, since spike-specific TCR depth and breadth did not differ between the two schedules. A total of more than 230 trial participants underwent TCR sequencing, of whom about 210 received two doses of AZD1222 and around 25 received two doses of the MenACWY control vaccine. Trial participants were enrolled into age subgroups of 18-55, 56-69 and 70-plus years, which contained 148, 28 and 57 TCR-sequenced participants, respectively. General findings and caveats noted by the study authors: Reportedly, almost half of the unique spike-specific TCRs recognized epitopes lying outside the regions that are mutated in the B.1.351 and B.1.1.7 variants. Most participants were white British and females outnumbered males, and the authors suggested that clonal diversity may have been underestimated. Only six or seven AZD1222 recipients were SARS-CoV-2 seropositive at baseline, limiting conclusions about previously exposed vaccinees. Vaccine-associated CD4 TCRs spanned the whole spike protein, with dominant responses in regions 160-218 and 743-854. The 56-69-year group was small, and its depth increase did not reach significance, likely because of low power. After two AZD1222 doses, spike-specific TCR breadth and depth were significantly higher than at day 0 and than in MenACWY recipients. No day 14 peak-response samples were available, so repertoires were characterized only after the peak T cell response.

With regard to this clone: The clone's antigen remains unknown. It has no much larger one-base neighbor in the sample; base qualities were not kept.

What this sample's time point label stands for: baseline before first vaccination. Samples from vaccinated people were obtained from the UK trials COV001 and COV002, which included a single-blind randomized controlled phase 2/3 trial of AZD1222 (ChAdOx1 nCoV-19) in healthy adults. For TCRbeta chain sequencing, PBMC samples were collected from trial participants at day 0 and at day 28 after the second dose. The V and J ends are trimmed by 7 bases and 2 bases, leaving 6 bases between them. CDR1 and CDR2, looked up from the germline V gene (reference sequence), are DFQATT and SNEGSKA. CDR3 length: 11 amino acids, cysteine to phenylalanine. Only the CDR3 DNA stays, 33 bases, in frame from base 1. The CDR3 regions of human TCRbeta chains were subjected to immunosequencing. Regarding the original processing steps: TCRs in the repertoires were compared against a reference library of SARS-CoV-2-specific TCRs that had been generated with the MIRA antigen-specificity platform. Breadth was defined as the fraction of unique TCRs that were SARS-CoV-2-associated, and depth was defined as the fraction of total T cells that were SARS-CoV-2-associated. Using the MIRA data, each spike-specific TCR was assigned both to the spike region to which the TCR was reactive and to a CD4 or CD8 class. Log10-transformed breadth and depth values were compared by one-way ANOVA with Sidak's multiple comparisons tests. TCRdb re-hosts the immuneACCESS table, in-frame sequences only. Its copies lack some clones; in the studies checked, an unresolved V gene accounts for under half of them, and the cause for the rest is not known. V, J and clone size derive from that table, while D and trimming were established from the DNA sequence. The sample has 150,000 or so clones on record, 90% to 95% of them singletons. Approximately 0.6% of the sample is in the top ten clones.

The chain was built from TRBV20-1 and TRBJ1-3; possibly the D gene is TRBD1, per 5 matching bases. Sequenced here: peripheral blood, sampled on day 0 of AZD1222 vaccination. The receptor was isolated from an adult in good health. The bases are TGCAGTGTCAGGGCTGGAAACACCATATATTTT. This encodes CSVRAGNTIYF.